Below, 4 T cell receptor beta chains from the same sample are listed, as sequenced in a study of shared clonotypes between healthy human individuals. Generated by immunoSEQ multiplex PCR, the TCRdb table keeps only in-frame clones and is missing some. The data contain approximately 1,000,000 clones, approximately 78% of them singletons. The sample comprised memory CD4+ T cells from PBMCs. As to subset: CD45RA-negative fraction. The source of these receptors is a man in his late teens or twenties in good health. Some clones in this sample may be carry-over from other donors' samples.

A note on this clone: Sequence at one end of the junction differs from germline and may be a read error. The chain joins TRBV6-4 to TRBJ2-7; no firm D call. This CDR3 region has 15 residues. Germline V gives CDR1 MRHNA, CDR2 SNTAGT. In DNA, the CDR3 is TGTGCCAGCAGCGACTCATCCCAAACAACCTACGAGCAGTACTTC. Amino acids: CASSDSSQTTYEQYF.

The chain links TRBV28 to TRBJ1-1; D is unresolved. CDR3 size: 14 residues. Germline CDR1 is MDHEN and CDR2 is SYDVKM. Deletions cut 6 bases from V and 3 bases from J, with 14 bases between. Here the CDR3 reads CASSPGLSYTEAFF. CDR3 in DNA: TGTGCCAGCAGCCCGGGCCTATCTTACACTGAAGCTTTCTTT.

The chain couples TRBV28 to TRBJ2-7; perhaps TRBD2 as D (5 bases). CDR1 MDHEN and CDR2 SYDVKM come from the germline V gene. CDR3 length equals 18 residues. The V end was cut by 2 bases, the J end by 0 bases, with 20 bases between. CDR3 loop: CASSLTLPSASYSYEQYF. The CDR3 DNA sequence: TGTGCCAGCAGTTTAACTTTGCCCTCGGCTAGCTACTCCTACGAGCAGTACTTC.

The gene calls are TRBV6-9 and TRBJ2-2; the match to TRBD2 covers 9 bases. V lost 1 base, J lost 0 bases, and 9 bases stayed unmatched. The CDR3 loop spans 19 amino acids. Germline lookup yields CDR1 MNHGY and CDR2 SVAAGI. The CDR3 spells CASSYYSLAGRTNTGELFF. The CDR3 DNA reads TGTGCCAGCAGTTATTATTCACTAGCGGGTAGGACGAACACCGGGGAGCTGTTTTTT.